This record concerns one T cell receptor beta chain sequence. This sample is part of a study of T cell changes during pregnancy in multiple sclerosis. Between the trimmed V and J ends, which lost 3 bases and 0 bases, there was a span of 8 bases. The CDR3 has 14 residues. CDR1 is SGHTA, CDR2 FQGNSA, per germline. Produced via immunoSEQ multiplex PCR; TCRdb's table is partial and in-frame only. The sample yields 40,000 or so clones, about nine tenths seen once. Material: CD4+ T cells from peripheral blood mononuclear cells, obtained in the first trimester of pregnancy. This chain joins TRBV7-2 and TRBJ1-1; no reliable D call. The clonotype was recovered from a female donor in good health, enrolled as a control in a pregnancy study. DNA of the CDR3: TGTGCCAGCAGCTTCACCCACATGAACACTGAAGCTTTCTTT. Protein: CASSFTHMNTEAFF.